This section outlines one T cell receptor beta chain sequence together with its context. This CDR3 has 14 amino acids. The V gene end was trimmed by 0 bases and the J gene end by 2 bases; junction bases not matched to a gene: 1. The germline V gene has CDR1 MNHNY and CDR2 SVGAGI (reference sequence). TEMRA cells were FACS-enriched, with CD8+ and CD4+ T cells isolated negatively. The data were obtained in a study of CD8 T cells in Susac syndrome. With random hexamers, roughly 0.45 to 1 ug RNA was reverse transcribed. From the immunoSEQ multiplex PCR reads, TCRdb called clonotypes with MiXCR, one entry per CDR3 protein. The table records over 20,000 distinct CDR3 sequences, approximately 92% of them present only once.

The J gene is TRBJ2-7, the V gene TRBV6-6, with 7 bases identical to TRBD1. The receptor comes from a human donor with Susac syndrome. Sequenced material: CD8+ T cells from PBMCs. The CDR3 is CASSYSTGAYEQYF. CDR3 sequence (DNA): TGTGCCAGCAGTTACTCCACAGGGGCCTACGAGCAGTACTTC.